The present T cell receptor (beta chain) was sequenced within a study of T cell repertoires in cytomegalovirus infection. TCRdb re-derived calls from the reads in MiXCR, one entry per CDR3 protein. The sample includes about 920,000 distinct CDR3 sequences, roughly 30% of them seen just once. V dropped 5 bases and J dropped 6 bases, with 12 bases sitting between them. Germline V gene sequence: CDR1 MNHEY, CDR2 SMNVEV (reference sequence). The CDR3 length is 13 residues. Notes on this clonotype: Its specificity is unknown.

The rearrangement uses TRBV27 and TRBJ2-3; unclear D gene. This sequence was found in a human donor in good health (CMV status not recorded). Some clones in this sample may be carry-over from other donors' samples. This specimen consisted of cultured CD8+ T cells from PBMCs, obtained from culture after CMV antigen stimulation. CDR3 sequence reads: CASSPYSPDTQYF. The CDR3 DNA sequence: TGTGCCAGCAGTCCCTACTCGCCCGATACGCAGTATTTT.